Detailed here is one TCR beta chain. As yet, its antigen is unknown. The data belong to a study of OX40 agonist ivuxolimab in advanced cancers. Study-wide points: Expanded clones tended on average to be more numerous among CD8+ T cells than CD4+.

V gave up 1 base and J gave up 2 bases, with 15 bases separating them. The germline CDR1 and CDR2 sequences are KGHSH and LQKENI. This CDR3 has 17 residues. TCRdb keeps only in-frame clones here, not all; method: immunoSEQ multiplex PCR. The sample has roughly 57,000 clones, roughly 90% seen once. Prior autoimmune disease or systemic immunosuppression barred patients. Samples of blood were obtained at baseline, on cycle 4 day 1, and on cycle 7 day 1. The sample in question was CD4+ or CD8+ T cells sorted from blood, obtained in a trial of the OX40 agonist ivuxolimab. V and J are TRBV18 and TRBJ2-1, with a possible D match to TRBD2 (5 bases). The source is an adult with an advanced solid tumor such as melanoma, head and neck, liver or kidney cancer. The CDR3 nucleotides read TGTGCCAGCTCACCACTGATGGACTCGCCGACCTACAATGAGCAGTTCTTC. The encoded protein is CASSPLMDSPTYNEQFF.